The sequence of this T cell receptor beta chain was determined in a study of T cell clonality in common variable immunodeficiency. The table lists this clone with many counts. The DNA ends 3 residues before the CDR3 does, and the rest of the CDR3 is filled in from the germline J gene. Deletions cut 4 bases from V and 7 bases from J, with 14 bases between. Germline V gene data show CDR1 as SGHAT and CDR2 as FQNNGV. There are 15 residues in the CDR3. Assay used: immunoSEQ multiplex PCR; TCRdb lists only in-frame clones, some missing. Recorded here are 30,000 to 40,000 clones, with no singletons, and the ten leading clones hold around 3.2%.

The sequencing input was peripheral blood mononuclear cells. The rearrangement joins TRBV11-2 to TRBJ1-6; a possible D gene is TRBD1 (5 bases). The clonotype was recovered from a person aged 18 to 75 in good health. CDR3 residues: CASSSGGAGNSPLHF. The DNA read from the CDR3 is TGTGCCAGCAGCTCCGGTGGGGCTGGAAATTCACCC.